This note documents a single T cell receptor (beta chain) sequence. No antigen is known for it. Base-call qualities are not available, and no considerably larger clone is one nucleotide away. The donors were included in the validation cohort of some 110 subjects, a group kept apart from the roughly 730-subject first cohort. This sample is drawn from a study of cytomegalovirus exposure and HLA in healthy donors (TCRdb year 2017). Background for the entire study: A later analysis indicated that the roughly 120 validation repertoires were generated on the platform also employed for the roughly 650 repertoires of the first cohort. The aim of the study was to test whether cataloging public T cell receptors could identify signatures of past pathogen exposure. Along with the roughly 670-subject first cohort, a separate validation cohort of over a hundred different subjects was used. The study combined high-throughput TCR immunosequencing, statistical association of individual TCRs with disease status, and machine learning to predict cytomegalovirus infection status.

To prepare the library, the immunoSEQ multiplex PCR assay was applied. The original pipeline was this. A statistical classification framework was built for diagnosing cytomegalovirus status from the catalog of TCR beta chain sequences. TCRdb re-hosts the immuneACCESS table, in-frame sequences only. Its copies lack some clones; in the studies checked, an unresolved V gene accounts for under half of them, and the cause for the rest is not known. V and J calls and clone size follow that table, whereas D and trimming were derived from the DNA. Within this sample are about 71,000 clones, with just under 95% of them counted one time only. The ten largest clones represent 1.4% of the sample. The germline V gene provides CDR1 KGHSH and CDR2 LQKENI. The junction shows trimming of 6 bases on V and 4 bases on J, plus 15 bases between the germline ends. The CDR3 covers 14 residues, taking in both the cysteine and the phenylalanine. Kept here is only the CDR3 DNA, which spans 42 bases and is read in frame from base 1.

The paper as a whole reports these results and caveats: A later analysis had no HLA typing for the validation cohort, so co-occurrence there was scored across all 120 repertoires. In both the original and validation cohorts, the classifier was reported to diagnose cytomegalovirus status with high specificity and sensitivity. Across donors, most TCR sequences were observed very rarely, whereas some public TCRs were present in many individuals. In vitro tests confirmed that a few of the cytomegalovirus-associated TCR beta chains recognize cytomegalovirus antigens. A total of 150 to 200 TCR beta chains were listed by the study as associated with cytomegalovirus. The authors suggested that the approach could potentially be extended to other disease states and immunological phenotypes. Subsequent analysis determined that TCRs grouped into clusters in the first cohort also showed a tendency toward co-occurrence across the roughly 110 validation repertoires, and approximately 93% of cluster scores exceeded 0.

The specimen sequenced was PBMCs. The receptor chain draws on TRBV18 and TRBJ1-1; TRBD1 is possibly the D segment (6 matching bases). This clonotype was sampled from a man between 18 and 35 years old in good health and CMV-seropositive. Read as DNA, the sequence is TGTGCCAGCTCCGAGGACAGATCGGGCACTGAAGCTTTCTTT. This encodes CASSEDRSGTEAFF.